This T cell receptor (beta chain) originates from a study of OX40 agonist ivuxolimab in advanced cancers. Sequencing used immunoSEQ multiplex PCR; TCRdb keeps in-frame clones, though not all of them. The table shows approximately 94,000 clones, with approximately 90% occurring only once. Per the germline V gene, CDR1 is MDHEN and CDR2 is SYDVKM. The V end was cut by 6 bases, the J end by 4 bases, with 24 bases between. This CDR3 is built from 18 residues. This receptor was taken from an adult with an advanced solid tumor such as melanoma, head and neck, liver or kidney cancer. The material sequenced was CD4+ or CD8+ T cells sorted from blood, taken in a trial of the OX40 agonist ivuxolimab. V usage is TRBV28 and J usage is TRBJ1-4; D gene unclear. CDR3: CASSMTPSRRLGNEKLFF. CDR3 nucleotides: TGTGCCAGCAGCATGACACCGTCTAGGCGGCTGGGTAATGAAAAACTGTTTTTT.